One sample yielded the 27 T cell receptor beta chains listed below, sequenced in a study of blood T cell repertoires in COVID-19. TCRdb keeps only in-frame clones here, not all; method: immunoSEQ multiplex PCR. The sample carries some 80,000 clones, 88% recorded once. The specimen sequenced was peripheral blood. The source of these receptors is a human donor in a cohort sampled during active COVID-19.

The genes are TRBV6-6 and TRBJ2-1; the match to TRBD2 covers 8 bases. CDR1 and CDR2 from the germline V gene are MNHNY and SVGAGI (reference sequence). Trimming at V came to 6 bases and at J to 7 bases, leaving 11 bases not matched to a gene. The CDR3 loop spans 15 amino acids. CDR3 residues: CASSAEAGVRNEQFF. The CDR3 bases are TGTGCCAGCAGCGCGGAAGCGGGAGTTCGGAATGAGCAGTTCTTC.

In DNA, the CDR3 is TGTGCCAGCAGCTTGGAGGTCCGGGGGGCTCCGGCGCCCCAGCATTTT. Protein sequence: CASSLEVRGAPAPQHF. The chain recombines TRBV5-5 with TRBJ1-5; possibly TRBD1 for D (6 bases). From germline, CDR1 is SGHKS and CDR2 YYEKEE (reference sequence). With 0 bases removed from V and 9 bases from J, the gap between germline ends came to 19 bases. The CDR3 covers 16 residues.

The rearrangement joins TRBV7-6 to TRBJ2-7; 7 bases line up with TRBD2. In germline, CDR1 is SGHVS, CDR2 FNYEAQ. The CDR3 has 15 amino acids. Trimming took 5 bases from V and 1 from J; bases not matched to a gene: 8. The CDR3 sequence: CASSPGLLGSYEQYF. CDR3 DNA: TGTGCCAGCAGCCCGGGACTATTGGGGTCCTACGAGCAGTACTTC.

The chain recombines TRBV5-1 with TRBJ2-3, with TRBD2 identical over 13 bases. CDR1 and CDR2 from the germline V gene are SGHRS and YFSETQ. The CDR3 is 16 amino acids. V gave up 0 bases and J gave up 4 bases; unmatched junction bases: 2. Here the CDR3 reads CASSLGTSGSSDTQYF. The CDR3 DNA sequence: TGCGCCAGCAGCTTGGGGACTAGCGGGAGTTCAGATACGCAGTATTTT.

Here the CDR3 DNA reads TGCGCCAGCGGTGGGAAGAGACTTAAAGACACTGAAGCTTTCTTT. Translating it yields CASGGKRLKDTEAFF. The chain couples TRBV10-2 to TRBJ1-1; D is unresolved. This CDR3 spans 15 amino acids. The germline gives CDR1 WSHSY, CDR2 SAAADI. Trimming cost V 8 bases and J 3 bases, with 19 bases left between them.

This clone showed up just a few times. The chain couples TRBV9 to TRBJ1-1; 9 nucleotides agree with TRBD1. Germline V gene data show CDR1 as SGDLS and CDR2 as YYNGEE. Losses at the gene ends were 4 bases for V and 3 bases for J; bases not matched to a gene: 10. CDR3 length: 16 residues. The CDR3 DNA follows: TGTGCCAGCAGCCCGAGGGACAGGGCCCTCGACACTGAAGCTTTCTTT. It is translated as CASSPRDRALDTEAFF.

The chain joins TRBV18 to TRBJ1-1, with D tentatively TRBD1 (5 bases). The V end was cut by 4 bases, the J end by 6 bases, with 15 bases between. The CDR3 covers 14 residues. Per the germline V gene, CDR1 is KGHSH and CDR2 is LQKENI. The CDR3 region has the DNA TGTGCCAGCTCACTGGGCGCAGGGAGGTCTGAAGCTTTCTTT. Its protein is CASSLGAGRSEAFF.

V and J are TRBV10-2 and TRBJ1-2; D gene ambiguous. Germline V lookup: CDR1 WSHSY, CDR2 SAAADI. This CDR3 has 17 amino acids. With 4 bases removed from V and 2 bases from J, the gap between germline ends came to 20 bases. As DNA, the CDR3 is TGCGCCAGCAGTGCGTTTGGCCCACCTCCTTCAAACTATGGCTACACCTTC. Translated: CASSAFGPPPSNYGYTF.

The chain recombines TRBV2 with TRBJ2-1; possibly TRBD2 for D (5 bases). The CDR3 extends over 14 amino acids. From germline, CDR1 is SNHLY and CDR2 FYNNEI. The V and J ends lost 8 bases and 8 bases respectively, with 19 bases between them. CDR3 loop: CASYIIRAGDEQFF. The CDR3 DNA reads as TGTGCCAGCTACATCATCCGGGCGGGTGATGAGCAGTTCTTC.

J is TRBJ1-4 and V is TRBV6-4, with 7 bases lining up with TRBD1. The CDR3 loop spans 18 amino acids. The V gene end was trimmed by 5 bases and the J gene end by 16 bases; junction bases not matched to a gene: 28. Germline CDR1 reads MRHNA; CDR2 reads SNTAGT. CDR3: CASSPEITGVWGRLSGFF. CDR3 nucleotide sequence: TGTGCCAGCAGTCCTGAGATAACAGGGGTTTGGGGCCGCCTGTCAGGGTTTTTT.

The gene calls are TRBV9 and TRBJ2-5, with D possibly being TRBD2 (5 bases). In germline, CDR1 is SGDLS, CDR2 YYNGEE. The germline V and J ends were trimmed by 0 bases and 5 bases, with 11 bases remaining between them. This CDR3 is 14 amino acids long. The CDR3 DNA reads TGTGCCAGCAGCGTAGATCGGGATCGGGAGACCCAGTACTTC. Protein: CASSVDRDRETQYF.

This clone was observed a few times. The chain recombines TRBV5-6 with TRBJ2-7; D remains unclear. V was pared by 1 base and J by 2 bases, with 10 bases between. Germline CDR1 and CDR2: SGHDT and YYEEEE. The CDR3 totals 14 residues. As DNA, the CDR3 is TGTGCCAGCAGCTTGCCGCCCCCTACCTACGAGCAGTACTTC. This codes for CASSLPPPTYEQYF.

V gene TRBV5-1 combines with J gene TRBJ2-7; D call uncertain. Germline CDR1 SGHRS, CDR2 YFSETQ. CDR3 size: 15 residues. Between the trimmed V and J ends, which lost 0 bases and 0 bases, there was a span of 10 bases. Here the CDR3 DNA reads TGCGCCAGCAGCTTGGACGGGTTGAGCTCCTACGAGCAGTACTTC. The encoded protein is CASSLDGLSSYEQYF.

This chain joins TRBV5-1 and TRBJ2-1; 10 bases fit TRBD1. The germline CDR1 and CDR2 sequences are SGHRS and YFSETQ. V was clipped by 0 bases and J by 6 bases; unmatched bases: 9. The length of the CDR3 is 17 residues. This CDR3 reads CASSLATTGTGANEQFF. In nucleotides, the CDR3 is TGCGCCAGCAGCTTGGCGACAACCGGGACAGGGGCCAATGAGCAGTTCTTC.

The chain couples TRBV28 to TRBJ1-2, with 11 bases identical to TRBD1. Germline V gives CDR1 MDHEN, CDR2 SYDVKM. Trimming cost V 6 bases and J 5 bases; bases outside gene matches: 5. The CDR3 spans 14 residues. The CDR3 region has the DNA TGTGCCAGCAGATTGGACAGGGGGCGATATGGCTACACCTTC. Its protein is CASRLDRGRYGYTF.

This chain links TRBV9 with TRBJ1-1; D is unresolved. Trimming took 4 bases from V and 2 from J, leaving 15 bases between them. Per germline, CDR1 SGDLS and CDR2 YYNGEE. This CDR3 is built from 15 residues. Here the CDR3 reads CASSPPENTNTEAFF. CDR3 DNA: TGTGCCAGCAGCCCTCCGGAGAACACCAACACTGAAGCTTTCTTT.

CDR3 loop: CASGWGQGKETQYF. The CDR3 nucleotides read TGTGCTAGTGGTTGGGGACAGGGAAAAGAGACCCAGTACTTC. The rearrangement links TRBV12-5 to TRBJ2-5; 9 nucleotides line up with TRBD1. V dropped 4 bases and J dropped 3; count of bases not matched to a gene: 3. The germline gives CDR1 LGHNT, CDR2 FRNRAP. This CDR3 contains 14 residues.

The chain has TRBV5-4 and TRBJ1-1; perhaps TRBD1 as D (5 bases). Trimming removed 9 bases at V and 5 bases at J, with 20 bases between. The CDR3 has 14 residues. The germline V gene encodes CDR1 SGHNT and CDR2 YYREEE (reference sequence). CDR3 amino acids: CATSTQGFDTEAFF. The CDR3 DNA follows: TGTGCCACCTCGACCCAGGGATTTGATACTGAAGCTTTCTTT.

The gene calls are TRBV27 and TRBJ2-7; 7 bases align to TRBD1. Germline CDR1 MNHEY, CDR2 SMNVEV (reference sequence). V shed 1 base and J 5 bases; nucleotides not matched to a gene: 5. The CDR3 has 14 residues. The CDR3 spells CASSLFIGGDEQYF. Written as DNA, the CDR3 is TGTGCCAGCAGTTTATTTATAGGGGGCGACGAGCAGTACTTC.

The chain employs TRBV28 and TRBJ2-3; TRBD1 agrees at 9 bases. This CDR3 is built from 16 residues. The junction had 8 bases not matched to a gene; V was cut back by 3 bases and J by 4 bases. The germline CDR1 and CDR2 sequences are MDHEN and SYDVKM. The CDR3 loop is CASSLGRDRVPDTQYF. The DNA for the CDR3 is TGTGCCAGCAGTTTGGGGCGGGACAGGGTACCAGATACGCAGTATTTT. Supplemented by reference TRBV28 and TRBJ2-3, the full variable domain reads DVKVTQSSRYLVKRTGEKVFLECVQDMDHENMFWYRQDPGLGLRLIYFSYDVKMKEKGDIPEGYSVSREKKERFSLILESASTNQTSMYLCASSLGRDRVPDTQYFGPGTRLTVL.

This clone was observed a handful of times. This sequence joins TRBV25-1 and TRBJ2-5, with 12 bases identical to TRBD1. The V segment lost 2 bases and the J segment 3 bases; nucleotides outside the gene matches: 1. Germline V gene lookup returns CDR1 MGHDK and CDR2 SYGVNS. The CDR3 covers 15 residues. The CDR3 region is CASSEGTGGKETQYF. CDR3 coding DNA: TGTGCCAGCAGTGAAGGGACAGGGGGCAAAGAGACCCAGTACTTC.

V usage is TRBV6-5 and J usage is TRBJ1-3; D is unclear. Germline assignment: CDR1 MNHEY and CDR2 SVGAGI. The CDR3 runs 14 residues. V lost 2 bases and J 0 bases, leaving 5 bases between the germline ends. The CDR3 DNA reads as TGTGCCAGCAGTTACACAAACTCTGGAAACACCATATATTTT. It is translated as CASSYTNSGNTIYF.

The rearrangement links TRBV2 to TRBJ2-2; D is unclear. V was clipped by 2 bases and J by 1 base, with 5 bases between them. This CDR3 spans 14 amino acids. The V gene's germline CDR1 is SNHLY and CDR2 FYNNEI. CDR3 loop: CASSESGNTGELFF. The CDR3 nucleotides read TGTGCCAGCAGTGAATCAGGGAACACCGGGGAGCTGTTTTTT.

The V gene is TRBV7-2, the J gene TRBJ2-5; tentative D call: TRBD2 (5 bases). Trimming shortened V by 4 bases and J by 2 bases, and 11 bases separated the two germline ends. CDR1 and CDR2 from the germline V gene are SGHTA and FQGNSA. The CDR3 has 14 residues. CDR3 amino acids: CASSSRLRQETQYF. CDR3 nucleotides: TGTGCCAGCAGCTCCCGACTAAGACAAGAGACCCAGTACTTC.

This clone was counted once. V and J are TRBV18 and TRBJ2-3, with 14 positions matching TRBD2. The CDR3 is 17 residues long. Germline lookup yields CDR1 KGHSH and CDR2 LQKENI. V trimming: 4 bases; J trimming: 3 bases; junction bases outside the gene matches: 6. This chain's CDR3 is CASSRGLAGARTDTQYF. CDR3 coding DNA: TGTGCCAGCTCACGGGGACTAGCGGGGGCCAGAACAGATACGCAGTATTTT.

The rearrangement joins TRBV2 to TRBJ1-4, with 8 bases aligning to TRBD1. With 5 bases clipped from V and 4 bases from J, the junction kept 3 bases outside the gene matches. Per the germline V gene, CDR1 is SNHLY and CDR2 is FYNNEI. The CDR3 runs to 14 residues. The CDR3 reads CASSYDRGNEKLFF. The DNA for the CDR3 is TGTGCCAGCAGTTACGACAGGGGTAATGAAAAACTGTTTTTT. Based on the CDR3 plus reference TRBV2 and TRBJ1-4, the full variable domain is EPEVTQTPSHQVTQMGQEVILRCVPISNHLYFYWYRQILGQKVEFLVSFYNNEISEKSEIFDDQFSVERPDGSNFTLKIRSTKLEDSAMYFCASSYDRGNEKLFFGSGTQLSVL.

This chain's CDR3 is CSASSGNTEAFF. In nucleotides, the CDR3 is TGCAGCGCCAGCTCGGGGAACACTGAAGCTTTCTTT. The chain combines TRBV29-1 with TRBJ1-1; D unresolved. This CDR3 region has 12 residues. V gave up 7 bases and J gave up 1 base, with 10 bases separating them. From germline, CDR1 is SQVTM and CDR2 ANQGSEA.